The TCR beta chain described here comes from a study of blood T cell repertoires in COVID-19. Across the whole study: The analysed material was cDNA or gDNA that came from T cells, B-cell-depleted T cells, or PBMCs.

Trimming removed 5 bases at V and 0 bases at J, with 15 bases between. The length of the CDR3 is 16 residues. In germline, CDR1 is SGHTA, CDR2 FQGNSA. Donors were grouped by their self-reported clinical history. In the study's own analysis: Reference gene primer amplification yielded estimated nucleated cell counts. Generated by immunoSEQ multiplex PCR, the TCRdb table keeps only in-frame clones and is missing some. For V, J and clone size, that table is used; D and trimming come from the DNA. Here the sample spans about 400,000 clones, about 90% being singletons. The genes are TRBV7-2 and TRBJ2-3; tentative D call: TRBD2 (5 bases). Sequencing used PBMCs or T cells enriched from blood (not recorded which). This TCR derives from a woman in her thirties who had recovered from COVID-19. CDR3 sequence: CASSLPTIRSTDTQYF. In DNA, the CDR3 is TGTGCCAGCAGCCTCCCGACTATACGAAGCACAGATACGCAGTATTTT.